Following are 27 T cell receptor beta chains from one sample sequenced in a study of control samples from healthy donors and cancer patients (TCRdb year 2020). The library was obtained by the immunoSEQ multiplex PCR assay. TCRdb re-hosts the immuneACCESS table, in-frame sequences only. Its copies lack some clones; in the studies checked, an unresolved V gene accounts for under half of them, and the cause for the rest is not known. The sample records 150,000 to 200,000 clones, 91% of which are singletons. The ten most abundant clones make up 2% to 2.5% of the sample. The sequenced material came from blood. The source is a woman aged 40 to 49 in good health.

The rearrangement joins TRBV5-1 to TRBJ1-1; D remains unclear. This CDR3 region has 15 residues. The V and J ends lost 1 base and 1 base respectively, with 11 bases between them. Per germline, CDR1 SGHRS and CDR2 YFSETQ. The CDR3 spells CASSLYFQENTEAFF. Here the CDR3 DNA reads TGCGCCAGCAGCTTGTATTTTCAGGAGAACACTGAAGCTTTCTTT. Combining the CDR3 with reference TRBV5-1 and TRBJ1-1 gives the whole variable domain KAGVTQTPRYLIKTRGQQVTLSCSPISGHRSVSWYQQTPGQGLQFLFEYFSETQRNKGNFPGRFSGRQFSNSRSEMNVSTLELGDSALYLCASSLYFQENTEAFFGQGTRLTVV.

In DNA form, the CDR3 reads TGCGCCAGCAGCGGGCCCTCCGGGACATTCTCCTACAATGAGCAGTTCTTC. Translating gives CASSGPSGTFSYNEQFF. This sequence joins TRBV5-1 and TRBJ2-1; a weak D match, TRBD1 (6 bases). CDR1 is SGHRS and CDR2 is YFSETQ in the germline V gene. Trimming took 4 bases from V and 0 from J, leaving 17 bases between them. The CDR3 contains 17 residues.

The V and J genes are TRBV7-9 and TRBJ1-2; a possible D gene is TRBD1 (5 bases). The CDR3 totals 13 residues. From germline, CDR1 is SEHNR and CDR2 FQNEAQ (reference sequence). V gave up 5 bases and J gave up 8 bases, with 15 bases separating them. The CDR3 here is CASSRDGDRGYTF. CDR3 DNA sequence: TGTGCCAGCAGCAGGGACGGTGATAGGGGCTACACCTTC.

The chain uses TRBV7-8 and TRBJ2-7; possible D gene TRBD2, 5 bases. V lost 4 bases and J 3 bases, leaving 10 bases between the germline ends. The germline CDR1 and CDR2 sequences are SGHVS and FQNEAQ. The CDR3 spans 13 residues. CDR3 sequence (DNA): TGTGCCAGCAGCTCCCAGAGGGACTACGAGCAGTACTTC. This sequence encodes CASSSQRDYEQYF. Full variable domain (outside the CDR3, taken from reference TRBV7-8 and TRBJ2-7): GAGVSQSPRYKVAKRGQDVALRCDPISGHVSLFWYQQALGQGPEFLTYFQNEAQLDKSGLPSDRFFAERPEGSVSTLKIQRTQQEDSAVYLCASSSQRDYEQYFGPGTRLTVT.

J is TRBJ1-2 and V is TRBV9; 9 positions agree with TRBD1. Germline V CDR1 and CDR2: SGDLS, YYNGEE. The CDR3 spans 16 residues. Losses at the gene ends were 3 bases for V and 8 bases for J; bases not matched to a gene: 14. CDR3 in amino acids: CASSAPPTGGNKGYTF. The CDR3 DNA sequence: TGTGCCAGCAGCGCCCCACCGACAGGGGGAAATAAGGGCTACACCTTC.

The chain recombines TRBV21-1 with TRBJ1-5. TRBV21-1 has pseudogene status. The CDR3 has 14 residues. CDR3 DNA sequence: TGTGCCAGCAGCCAAAGGCCCCAGGAGGGGCCCCAGCATTTT. Protein sequence: CASSQRPQEGPQHF.

CDR3 loop: CASSSPGPTGELFF. DNA of the CDR3: TGTGCCAGCAGTTCCCCGGGACCAACCGGGGAGCTGTTTTTT. V usage is TRBV27 and J usage is TRBJ2-2, with D possibly being TRBD1 or TRBD2 (5 bases each). This CDR3 has 14 residues. The germline V gene has CDR1 MNHEY and CDR2 SMNVEV (reference sequence). The V end was cut by 4 bases, the J end by 5 bases, with 11 bases between.

This clone showed up just a few times. The genes are TRBV18 and TRBJ2-3; D not resolved. Germline V CDR1 and CDR2: KGHSH, LQKENI. The CDR3 loop spans 15 amino acids. V gave up 3 bases and J gave up 0 bases, with 10 bases separating them. In DNA form, the CDR3 reads TGTGCCAGCTCACCCCGGGTCTCTAGCACAGATACGCAGTATTTT. Protein sequence: CASSPRVSSTDTQYF.

The rearrangement uses TRBV24-1 and TRBJ1-5; no reliable D call. Per the germline V gene, CDR1 is KGHDR and CDR2 is SFDVKD. The V end was cut by 6 bases, the J end by 1 base, with 15 bases between. CDR3 size: 16 residues. The chain's CDR3 is CATSRAETISNQPQHF. DNA for the CDR3: TGTGCCACCAGTCGCGCGGAAACGATCAGCAATCAGCCCCAGCATTTT.

The chain has TRBV7-3 and TRBJ2-2, with D uncertain. CDR1 and CDR2 from the germline V gene are SGHTA and FQGTGA. This CDR3 is 14 amino acids long. The V end lost 5 bases, the J end lost 0 bases, and 7 bases lay between the germline ends. CDR3 in DNA: TGTGCCAGCAGCCTAGGTGCGAACACCGGGGAGCTGTTTTTT. It specifies CASSLGANTGELFF. Using reference TRBV7-3 and TRBJ2-2 for the parts outside the CDR3, the full variable domain is GAGVSQTPSNKVTEKGKYVELRCDPISGHTALYWYRQSLGQGPEFLIYFQGTGAADDSGLPNDRFFAVRPEGSVSTLKIQRTERGDSAVYLCASSLGANTGELFFGEGSRLTVL.

The chain joins TRBV6-5 to TRBJ1-1; a possible D gene is TRBD1 (6 bases). Trimming removed 8 bases at V and 2 bases at J, with 18 bases between. The CDR3 extends over 15 amino acids. Germline V gives CDR1 MNHEY, CDR2 SVGAGI. The chain's CDR3 is CASYSGGGGNTEAFF. The CDR3 DNA follows: TGTGCCAGCTATAGTGGGGGGGGCGGAAACACTGAAGCTTTCTTT.

This chain joins TRBV20-1 and TRBJ2-5; perhaps TRBD2 as D (7 bases). The CDR3 runs 13 residues. Per germline, CDR1 DFQATT and CDR2 SNEGSKA (reference sequence). V dropped 3 bases and J dropped 4 bases, with 12 bases sitting between them. This CDR3 is CSASGRGLETQYF. The CDR3, as DNA: TGCAGTGCTAGTGGGCGGGGGCTAGAGACCCAGTACTTC.

The chain joins TRBV7-6 to TRBJ2-7; D remains ambiguous. The CDR3 has 12 residues. The V gene lost 2 bases and the J gene lost 3 bases, with 5 bases spanning the gap. The germline V gene has CDR1 SGHVS and CDR2 FNYEAQ. The CDR3 here is CASSLSGYEQYF. The CDR3 coding sequence is TGTGCCAGCAGCTTAAGTGGCTACGAGCAGTACTTC.

CDR3 in DNA: TGTGCCAGCAGTAGCGCGGGCAGTGGTGGGGAAAAACTGTTTTTT. It specifies CASSSAGSGGEKLFF. The J gene is TRBJ1-4, the V gene TRBV3-1 (or the pseudogene TRBV3-2); D unclear. Germline assignment: CDR1 LGHDT and CDR2 YNNKEL (reference sequence). This CDR3 is built from 15 residues. V lost 6 bases, J lost 8 bases, and 19 bases lay in between.

The rearrangement links TRBV29-1 to TRBJ2-7; D may be TRBD2 (7 bases). There are 15 residues in the CDR3. The V end was cut by 1 base, the J end by 3 bases, with 16 bases between. Germline CDR1 reads SQVTM; CDR2 reads ANQGSEA. Here the CDR3 DNA reads TGCAGCGTTGAAGGGGTTGCGGGGGCTGGCTACGAGCAGTACTTC. This gives the protein CSVEGVAGAGYEQYF.

This clone showed up just a few times. The chain is built from TRBV2 and TRBJ1-1; maybe TRBD1 (5 bases). With 1 base removed from V and 5 bases from J, the gap between germline ends came to 11 bases. The germline CDR1 and CDR2 sequences are SNHLY and FYNNEI. The CDR3 extends over 14 amino acids. The CDR3: CASSEDGGGTEAFF. The CDR3 DNA reads TGTGCCAGCAGTGAAGATGGGGGGGGAACTGAAGCTTTCTTT.

In its sample, this clone was seen once. The chain joins TRBV19 to TRBJ2-7, with D perhaps TRBD2 (5 bases). Germline V gene sequence: CDR1 LNHDA, CDR2 SQIVND (reference sequence). Trimming pared 9 bases from V and 0 bases from J, leaving 15 bases between. The CDR3 runs 14 residues. In DNA form, the CDR3 reads TGTGCCAGCACGATTAGCGCGAGCTCCTACGAGCAGTACTTC. Translation gives CASTISASSYEQYF.

This clone was detected once. V and J are TRBV6-2 or TRBV6-3 and TRBJ2-1, with TRBD2 matching 13 bases. Germline CDR1 is MNHEY and CDR2 is SVGEGT. This CDR3 is 21 amino acids long. Germline trimming cut 2 bases from V and 0 bases from J; bases unmatched to any gene: 13. The CDR3 sequence: CASSYVRTSGGPISSYNEQFF. CDR3 DNA sequence: TGTGCCAGCAGTTACGTTCGGACTAGCGGGGGCCCGATTAGCTCCTACAATGAGCAGTTCTTC.

The DNA of the CDR3 is TGTGCCAGCAGTTACGAAGGCAACCACCTCTATGGCTACACCTTC. It encodes CASSYEGNHLYGYTF. The rearrangement links TRBV6-5 to TRBJ1-2; D uncertain. V was cut by 2 bases and J by 4 bases, with 14 bases left in between. Germline V gene lookup returns CDR1 MNHEY and CDR2 SVGAGI. The CDR3 has 15 amino acids.

The chain couples TRBV19 to TRBJ1-4; 10 bases line up with TRBD1. Losses at the gene ends were 6 bases for V and 3 bases for J; bases not matched to a gene: 10. Germline V gives CDR1 LNHDA, CDR2 SQIVND (reference sequence). The CDR3 runs 17 residues. DNA of the CDR3: TGTGCCAGTAGCTCCTGGGACAGGGGATCGGCTAATGAAAAACTGTTTTTT. Encoded protein: CASSSWDRGSANEKLFF. Full variable domain (rest looked up from reference TRBV19 and TRBJ1-4): DGGITQSPKYLFRKEGQNVTLSCEQNLNHDAMYWYRQDPGQGLRLIYYSQIVNDFQKGDIAEGYSVSREKKESFPLTVTSAQKNPTAFYLCASSSWDRGSANEKLFFGSGTQLSVL.

Written as DNA, the CDR3 is TGTGCCAGCAGGCCCGGCCGACAGAGTGGCTACACCTTC. It specifies CASRPGRQSGYTF. The chain recombines TRBV12-3 or TRBV12-4 with TRBJ1-2; D is possibly TRBD1 (5 bases). Trimming removed 6 bases from V and 7 bases from J, with 15 bases in between. The CDR3 spans 13 residues.

The chain joins TRBV27 to TRBJ1-5; no reliable D call. The CDR3 has 13 residues. V gave up 5 bases and J gave up 6 bases, with 11 bases separating them. Germline lookup yields CDR1 MNHEY and CDR2 SMNVEV (reference sequence). CDR3 residues: CASSMLSGQPQHF. CDR3 coding DNA: TGTGCCAGCAGTATGCTTTCCGGTCAGCCCCAGCATTTT.

The chain joins TRBV11-3 to TRBJ2-2; 7 bases fit TRBD2. The CDR3 spans 15 residues. The J segment lost 5 bases and the V segment lost 4 bases, leaving 7 bases of the junction unmatched. Per germline, CDR1 SGHNT and CDR2 YENEEA. The CDR3 region has the DNA TGTGCCAGCAGCTCTAGCCAGGGAGGGACCGGGGAGCTGTTTTTT. Residues: CASSSSQGGTGELFF.

The V gene is TRBV6-5, the J gene TRBJ2-1; D not resolved. Trimming cost V 8 bases and J 8 bases, with 10 bases left between them. This CDR3 contains 11 residues. Germline lookup yields CDR1 MNHEY and CDR2 SVGAGI. CDR3 coding DNA: TGTGCCAGCCGGTGGTTCGATGAGCAGTTCTTC. It specifies CASRWFDEQFF.

CDR3 residues: CASSLVGRGLANEKLFF. CDR3 bases: TGTGCCAGCAGCTTAGTCGGCCGGGGTCTGGCTAATGAAAAACTGTTTTTT. The V and J genes are TRBV11-2 and TRBJ1-4, with D uncertain. The CDR3 has 17 residues. Deletions cut 1 base from V and 3 bases from J, with 15 bases between. Germline-derived CDR1 and CDR2 are SGHAT and FQNNGV.

A single count supports this clone. The chain recombines TRBV6-5 with TRBJ2-3; D uncertain. CDR3 size: 13 residues. From germline, CDR1 is MNHEY and CDR2 SVGAGI. Trimming removed 8 bases from V and 5 bases from J, with 14 bases in between. The CDR3 spells CASHGFLGDTQYF. CDR3 nucleotides: TGTGCCAGCCACGGGTTTCTCGGAGATACGCAGTATTTT.

The chain has TRBV19 and TRBJ2-7, with TRBD1 identical over 9 bases. CDR1 is LNHDA, CDR2 SQIVND, per germline (reference sequence). The CDR3 totals 16 residues. V trimming: 7 bases; J trimming: 2 bases; junction bases outside the gene matches: 12. The CDR3 here is CASTPTRGQGPYEQYF. In nucleotides, the CDR3 is TGTGCCAGTACCCCAACCCGGGGACAGGGACCCTACGAGCAGTACTTC.